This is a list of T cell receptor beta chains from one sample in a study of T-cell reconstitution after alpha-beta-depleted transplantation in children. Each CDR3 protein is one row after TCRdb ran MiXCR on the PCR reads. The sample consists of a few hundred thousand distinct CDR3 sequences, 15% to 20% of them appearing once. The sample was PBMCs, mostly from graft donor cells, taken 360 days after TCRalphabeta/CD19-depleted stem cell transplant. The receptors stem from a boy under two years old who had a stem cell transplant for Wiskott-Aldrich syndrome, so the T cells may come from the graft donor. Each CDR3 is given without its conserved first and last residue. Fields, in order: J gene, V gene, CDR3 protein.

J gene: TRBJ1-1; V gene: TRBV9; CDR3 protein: ASSPPPGGSTEAF
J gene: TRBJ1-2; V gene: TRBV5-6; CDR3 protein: ASSLIDANYGYT
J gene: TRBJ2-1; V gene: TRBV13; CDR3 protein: ASSYSWTSGNNEQF
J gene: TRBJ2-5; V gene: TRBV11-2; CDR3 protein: ASSDYPTHWETQY
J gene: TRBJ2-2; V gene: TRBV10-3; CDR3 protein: AISDRFYTGELF
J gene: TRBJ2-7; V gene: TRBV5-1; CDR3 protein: ASSPDFFGVYNEQY
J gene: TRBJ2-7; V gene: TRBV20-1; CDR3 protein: SGGGDLTYEQY
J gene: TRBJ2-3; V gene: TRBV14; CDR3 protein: ASNDRGTDTQY
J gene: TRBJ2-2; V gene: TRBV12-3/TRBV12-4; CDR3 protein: ASSPLGGRFTGELF
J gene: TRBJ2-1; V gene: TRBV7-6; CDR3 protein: ASSPPDGSSSYNEQF
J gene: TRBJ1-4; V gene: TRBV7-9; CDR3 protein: ASSLTGRWFSNEKLF
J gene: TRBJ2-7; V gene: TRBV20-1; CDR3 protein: SATGTSGLREQY
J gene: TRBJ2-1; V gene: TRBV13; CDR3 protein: ASSWLRGNEQF
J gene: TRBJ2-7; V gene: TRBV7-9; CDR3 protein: ASIPSPGYEQY
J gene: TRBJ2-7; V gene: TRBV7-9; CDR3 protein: ASSPRTLLSSYEQY
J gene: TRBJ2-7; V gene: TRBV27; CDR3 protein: ASSLSRGAISYEQY
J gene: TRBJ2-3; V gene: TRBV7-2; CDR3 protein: ASSFSYTQY
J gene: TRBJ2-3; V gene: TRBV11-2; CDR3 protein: ASSPRTSAFQYSSTDTQY
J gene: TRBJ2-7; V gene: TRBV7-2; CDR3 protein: ASSPPSGRASYEQY
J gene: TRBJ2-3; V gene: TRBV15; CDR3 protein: ATSRAGVGTDTQY
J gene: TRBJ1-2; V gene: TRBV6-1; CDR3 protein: ASRRTDRGYLSGYT
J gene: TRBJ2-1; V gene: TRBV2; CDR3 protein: ASSAGGSSYNEQF
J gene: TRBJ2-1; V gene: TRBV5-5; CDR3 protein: ASSSRPTGRSYNEQF
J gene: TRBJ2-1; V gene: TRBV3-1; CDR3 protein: ASSLQATPGLERF
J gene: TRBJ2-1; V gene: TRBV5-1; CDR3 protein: ASSLTGNKDNEQF
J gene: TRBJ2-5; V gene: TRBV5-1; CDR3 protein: ASSLASGPQETQY
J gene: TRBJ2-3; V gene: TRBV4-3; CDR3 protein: ASSQAGGPHTQY
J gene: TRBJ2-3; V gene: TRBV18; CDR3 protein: ASSPWGPGTDTQY